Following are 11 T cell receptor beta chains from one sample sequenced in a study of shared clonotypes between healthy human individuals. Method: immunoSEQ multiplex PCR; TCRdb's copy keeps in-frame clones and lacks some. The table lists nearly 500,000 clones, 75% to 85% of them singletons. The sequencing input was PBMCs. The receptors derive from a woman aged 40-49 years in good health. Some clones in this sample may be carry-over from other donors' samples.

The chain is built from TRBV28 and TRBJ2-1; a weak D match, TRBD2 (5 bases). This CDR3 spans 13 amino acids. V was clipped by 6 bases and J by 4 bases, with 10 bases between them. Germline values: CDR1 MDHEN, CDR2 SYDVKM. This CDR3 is CASSPQRYNEQFF. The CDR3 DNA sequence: TGTGCCAGCAGCCCCCAGCGGTACAATGAGCAGTTCTTC.

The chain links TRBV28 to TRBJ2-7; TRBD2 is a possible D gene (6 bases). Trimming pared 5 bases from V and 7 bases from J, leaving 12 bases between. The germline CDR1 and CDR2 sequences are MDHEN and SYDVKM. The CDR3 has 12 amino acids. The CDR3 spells CASSDQGGEQYF. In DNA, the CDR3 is TGTGCCAGCAGTGATCAGGGAGGTGAGCAGTACTTC.

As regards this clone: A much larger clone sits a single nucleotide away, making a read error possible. The CDR3 region is CAWSVGSQDEKLFF. The CDR3, as DNA: TGTGCCTGGAGTGTAGGGTCACAGGATGAAAAACTGTTTTTT. The chain links TRBV30 to TRBJ1-4; D may be TRBD1 (5 bases). The germline V and J ends were trimmed by 0 bases and 6 bases, with 11 bases remaining between them. Germline loops: CDR1 GTSNPN, CDR2 SVGIG (reference sequence). The CDR3 totals 14 residues. The whole variable domain, remainder taken from reference TRBV30 and TRBJ1-4, is SQTIHQWPATLVQPVGSPLSLECTVEGTSNPNLYWYRQAAGRGLQLLFYSVGIGQISSEVPQNLSASRPQDRQFILSSKKLLLSDSGFYLCAWSVGSQDEKLFFGSGTQLSVL.

CDR3 residues: CASSRVLADSYNEQFF. The CDR3 nucleotides read TGTGCCAGCTCACGAGTACTAGCAGACTCCTACAATGAGCAGTTCTTC. The chain carries TRBV18 and TRBJ2-1, with D possibly matching TRBD2 (6 bases). The CDR3 runs to 16 residues. The germline V and J ends were trimmed by 4 bases and 0 bases, with 13 bases remaining between them. Germline V gene lookup returns CDR1 KGHSH and CDR2 LQKENI.

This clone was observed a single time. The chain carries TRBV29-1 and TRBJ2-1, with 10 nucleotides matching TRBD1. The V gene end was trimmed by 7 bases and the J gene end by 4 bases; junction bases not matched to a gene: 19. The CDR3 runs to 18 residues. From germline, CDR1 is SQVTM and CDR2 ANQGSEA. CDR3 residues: CSGHRDRGSAGEYNEQFF. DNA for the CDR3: TGCAGCGGGCACCGGGACAGGGGAAGTGCGGGAGAATACAATGAGCAGTTCTTC.

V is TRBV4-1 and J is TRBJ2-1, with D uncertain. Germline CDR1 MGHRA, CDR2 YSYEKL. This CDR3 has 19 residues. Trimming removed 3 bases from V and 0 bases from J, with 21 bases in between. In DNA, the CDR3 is TGCGCCAGCAGCCAGAGCTTCTTGGCATCCTCGAGCTCCTACAATGAGCAGTTCTTC. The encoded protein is CASSQSFLASSSSYNEQFF.

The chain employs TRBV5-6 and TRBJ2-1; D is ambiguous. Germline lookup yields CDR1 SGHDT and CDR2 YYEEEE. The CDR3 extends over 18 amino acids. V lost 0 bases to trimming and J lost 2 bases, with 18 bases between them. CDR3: CASSLGFRSRKAYNEQFF. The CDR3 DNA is TGTGCCAGCAGCTTGGGATTCCGGTCACGCAAGGCCTACAATGAGCAGTTCTTC. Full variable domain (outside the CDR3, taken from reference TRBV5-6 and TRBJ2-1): DAGVTQSPTHLIKTRGQQVTLRCSPKSGHDTVSWYQQALGQGPQFIFQYYEEEERQRGNFPDRFSGHQFPNYSSELNVNALLLGDSALYLCASSLGFRSRKAYNEQFFGPGTRLTVL.

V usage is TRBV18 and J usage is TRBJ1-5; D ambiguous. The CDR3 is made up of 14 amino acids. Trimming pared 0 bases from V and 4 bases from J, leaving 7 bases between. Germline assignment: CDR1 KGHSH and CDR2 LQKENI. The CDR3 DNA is TGTGCCAGCTCACCACCGGGAGAAAATCAGCCCCAGCATTTT. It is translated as CASSPPGENQPQHF.

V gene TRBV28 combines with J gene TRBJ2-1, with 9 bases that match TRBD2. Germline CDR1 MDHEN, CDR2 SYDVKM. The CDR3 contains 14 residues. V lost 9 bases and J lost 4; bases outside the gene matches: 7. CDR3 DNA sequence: TGTGCCAGTTGGGGTAGCGGGAGTTACAATGAGCAGTTCTTC. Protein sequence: CASWGSGSYNEQFF.

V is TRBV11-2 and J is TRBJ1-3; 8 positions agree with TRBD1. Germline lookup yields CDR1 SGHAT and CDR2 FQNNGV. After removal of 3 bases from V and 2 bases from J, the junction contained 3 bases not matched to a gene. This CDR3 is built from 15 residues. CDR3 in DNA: TGTGCCAGCAGCTTGCTACAGGGGGCTGGAAACACCATATATTTT. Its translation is CASSLLQGAGNTIYF. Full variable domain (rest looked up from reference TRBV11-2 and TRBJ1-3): EAGVAQSPRYKIIEKRQSVAFWCNPISGHATLYWYQQILGQGPKLLIQFQNNGVVDDSQLPKDRFSAERLKGVDSTLKIQPAKLEDSAVYLCASSLLQGAGNTIYFGEGSWLTVV.

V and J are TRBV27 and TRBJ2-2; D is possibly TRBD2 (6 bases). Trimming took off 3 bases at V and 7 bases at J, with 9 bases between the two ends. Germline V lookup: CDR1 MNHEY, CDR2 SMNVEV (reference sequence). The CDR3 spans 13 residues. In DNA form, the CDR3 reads TGTGCCAGCAGTTTCTCCGGGGGCGGGGAGCTGTTTTTT. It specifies CASSFSGGGELFF.